Sequencing of this T cell receptor beta chain was carried out in a study of low-dose radiotherapy and immunotherapy resistance in tumors. Primers used for first-strand cDNA, a TRAV- and TRBV-specific set, covered both alpha and beta chains. The PCR that amplified TCRs ran for around 20 cycles, relying on a constant-region primer and a V-primer adapter. It was by in vitro transcription that isolated mRNA was amplified. TCRdb reanalysed the reads using MiXCR and keeps one entry per CDR3 protein. Here the sample spans around 90,000 distinct CDR3 sequences, approximately 19% being singletons. This clonotype has a count of ten or more. Germline loops: CDR1 SGHAT, CDR2 FQDESV (reference sequence). The V end was cut by 6 bases, the J end by 3 bases, with 18 bases between. This CDR3 is built from 15 residues. Documented time point: before trial treatment.

The sample was PBMCs, taken before treatment. The clonotype comes from a male donor with prostate cancer. The chain joins TRBV11-1 to TRBJ2-7, with D possibly TRBD1 on 6 matching bases. CDR3 coding DNA: TGTGCCAGCAGTCCAGCCGCAGGGGCGGACTACGAGCAGTACTTC. Its translation: CASSPAAGADYEQYF. Full variable domain (outside the CDR3, taken from reference TRBV11-1 and TRBJ2-7): EAEVAQSPRYKITEKSQAVAFWCDPISGHATLYWYRQILGQGPELLVQFQDESVVDDSQLPKDRFSAERLKGVDSTLKIQPAELGDSAMYLCASSPAAGADYEQYFGPGTRLTVT.